This T cell receptor beta chain was sequenced in a study of blood T cells in healthy people across ages. Primers used in a second PCR of roughly 6 to 11 cycles were a sample-barcoded 5' primer and a J-beta primer mix. Using its own MiXCR run on the 5' RACE reads, TCRdb lists one record per CDR3 protein. The repertoire holds 800,000 or so distinct CDR3 sequences, approximately 59% seen once, with 25% to 35% in the top ten. The J segment lost 0 bases and the V segment lost 4 bases, leaving 4 bases of the junction unmatched. The CDR3 is made up of 15 amino acids. Germline V gives CDR1 DFQATT, CDR2 SNEGSKA (reference sequence).

V usage is TRBV20-1 and J usage is TRBJ2-5; TRBD2 matches 11 bases. The receptor was isolated from a man aged 25-45 years in good health. Sequencing was carried out using blood. The CDR3 DNA reads as TGCAGTGCTAAAGCTAGCGGGGGGTACCAAGAGACCCAGTACTTC. Translating it yields CSAKASGGYQETQYF.